This record looks at one T cell receptor beta chain sequence and its context. Its specific antigen is unknown. One base away there is no much larger clone; base qualities are not given. Taken with the paper, the label for time point translates to: cells obtained before transplantation from donor or recipient. CD3+CD4+ and CD3+CD8+ populations were FACS-sorted from unstimulated pre-transplant donor and recipient cells taken from spleen or lymph nodes. Libraries came from the immunoSEQ multiplex PCR assay. For most patients, genomic DNA was isolated with the Qiagen DNeasy Blood and Tissue Kit and shipped frozen to Adaptive Biotechnologies for TCR sequencing. For most patients, high-throughput TCR-beta CDR3 sequencing of genomic DNA was performed by Adaptive Biotechnologies. For the original study's pipeline: Adaptive's ImmunoSEQ software supplied the TCR sequencing data for around 17 patients, while MiXCR and VDJtools were used to process a few other patients. To correct CD4 versus CD8 sorting errors, sequences present in both subsets at a frequency ratio below 5:1 were removed. Because the origin of CDR3 nucleotide sequences shared between donor and recipient could not be assigned, those sequences were removed. To be classed as alloreactive, a clone needed at least 2-fold expansion over unstimulated cells and a minimum CFSE-low frequency of 0.002% (template counts) or 0.001% (read counts). A clone was considered mappable if detected in the sequenced pre-transplant spleen, lymph node, or MLR CFSE-low populations of the donor or recipient. The cumulative frequency of alloreactive clones was calculated as a percentage of all sequences, weighted by copy number. What TCRdb holds here is the immuneACCESS table cut down to in-frame rearrangements. Part of the clones is not present; checked against another copy, under half of the missing clones reflect an unresolved V gene, and the others are unexplained. The DNA was the basis for D and trimming; V, J and clone size are from that table. A total of roughly 90,000 clones appear in this sample, roughly 90% of them only once. The ten largest make up 0.28% of the sample.

The sample originates from a study of graft-versus-host responses after intestinal transplantation (dated by TCRdb to about 2021). Study-level background: Multivisceral, liver-intestinal, or isolated intestinal transplants were received by the recipients. Alloreactive clones were identified by sequencing pre-transplant mixed lymphocyte reaction products and comparing them with unstimulated pre-transplant donor and recipient T cells. A peak of at least 4% donor T cells among recipient peripheral blood mononuclear cells was the definition used for donor T cell macrochimerism. After intestinal transplantation, graft-versus-host and host-versus-graft alloreactive T cell clones were followed in the graft, circulation and bone marrow using bulk TCR-beta CDR3 sequencing. The cohort enrolled 20 to 30 intestinal transplant recipients, one of whom was a retransplant, and a few patients without pretransplant specimens were excluded. Instead of going to the commercial service, samples from three later patients were sequenced in-house on an Illumina MiSeq and processed with MiXCR. Every recipient was given anti-thymocyte globulin induction, then maintenance tacrolimus and steroids for about 3 years. The paper as a whole reports these results and caveats: Early after transplant, peak levels of circulating GvH clones were associated with declines in HvG clones. The relatively low number and heterogeneity of intestinal transplant patients limited the conclusions. Patients with donor T cell macrochimerism had high GvH to HvG T cell clonal ratios in their allografts. GvH clones turned up in recipient bone marrow, with some appearing earlier in ileal mucosa or blood, a pattern consistent with an intestinal mucosal origin.

The sequencing here drew on unstimulated CD4+ T cells sorted from spleen or lymph node cells, taken before transplant. The TCR was taken from a human donor who was the organ donor for an intestinal transplant.

Here is the DNA: TGTGCCAGCAGCTTAAAGTCTGCCAGGGGGGCCTATCGGGCCGGGGAGCTGTTTTTT. It translates to CASSLKSARGAYRAGELFF. This sequence uses TRBV7-3 and TRBJ2-2; the D region possibly corresponds to TRBD1 (7 bases align). The V and J ends are trimmed by 1 base and 6 bases, leaving 24 bases between them. CDR1 and CDR2, looked up from the germline V gene, are SGHTA and FQGTGA. The CDR3 sequence holds 19 residues, the cysteine and phenylalanine included. The sequence is cut down to CDR3 DNA, 57 bases in frame from base 1. With the portions outside the CDR3 filled from the reference TRBV7-3 and TRBJ2-2 genes, the complete variable region becomes GAGVSQTPSNKVTEKGKYVELRCDPISGHTALYWYRQSLGQGPEFLIYFQGTGAADDSGLPNDRFFAVRPEGSVSTLKIQRTERGDSAVYLCASSLKSARGAYRAGELFFGEGSRLTVL.